This T cell receptor (beta chain) was obtained from a study of beta chain features in type 1 diabetes. The investigators reverse transcribed all of the isolated RNA, so they sequenced expressed TCRB transcripts. TCRdb's copy holds only in-frame clones and misses some; the assay was immunoSEQ multiplex PCR. Of about 930,000 clones detected, under 20% appear once; the ten largest clones hold 0.02% to 0.025%. The sample consisted of naive CD4+ T cells from blood. The TCR originated in a woman between 18 and 29 years old in good health.

DNA for the CDR3: TGTGCCAGCAGACGGACAGGGCCCGACGAGCAGTACTTC. Translating gives CASRRTGPDEQYF. V is TRBV6-6 and J is TRBJ2-7, with 8 bases lining up with TRBD1. Germline CDR1 is MNHNY and CDR2 is SVGAGI (reference sequence). The length of the CDR3 is 13 residues. With V trimmed by 6 bases and J by 5 bases, 6 bases remained unmatched.